This T cell receptor beta chain was recovered during a study of neurological immune-mediated disorders. This clonotype was picked up many times. TCRdb reprocessed the 5' RACE reads via MiXCR and lists one record per CDR3 protein. This table has approximately 52,000 distinct CDR3 sequences, 3% to 3.5% appearing once. The sequencing input was PBMCs. The TCR originated in a man between 35 and 55 years old with multiple sclerosis.

CDR3 in amino acids: CASSSSQGAGTDTQYF. CDR3 nucleotides: TGCGCCAGCAGCTCTTCTCAGGGGGCTGGCACAGATACGCAGTATTTT. V and J are TRBV5-1 and TRBJ2-3, with TRBD1 matching 8 bases. This CDR3 contains 16 residues. Per the germline V gene, CDR1 is SGHRS and CDR2 is YFSETQ. Losses at the gene ends were 3 bases for V and 1 base for J; bases not matched to a gene: 7. Based on the CDR3 plus reference TRBV5-1 and TRBJ2-3, the full variable domain is KAGVTQTPRYLIKTRGQQVTLSCSPISGHRSVSWYQQTPGQGLQFLFEYFSETQRNKGNFPGRFSGRQFSNSRSEMNVSTLELGDSALYLCASSSSQGAGTDTQYFGPGTRLTVL.